This T cell receptor beta chain comes out of a study of siplizumab effects on memory and regulatory T cells. Findings and caveats of the study: Significant reduction of alloreactive sequences traceable to unstimulated CD4+ memory cells was observed with siplizumab. Naive-or-memory phenotypes were unassignable for roughly 75-95% of proliferating CD4+ or CD8+ clones. A minor fraction of alloreactive clones, and no more, mapped to unstimulated subsets.

The CDR3 has 14 amino acids. Germline assignment: CDR1 WNHNN and CDR2 SYGVQD (reference sequence). After removal of 4 bases from V and 4 bases from J, the junction contained 0 bases not matched to a gene. The count of this clone is one. What it recognizes is unknown. The assay was immunoSEQ multiplex PCR, and TCRdb's table has in-frame clones only and misses some. Here the sample spans fewer than 100,000 clones, 85% to 95% being singletons. Source material: CD8+ T cells sorted from blood. The chain has TRBV10-1 and TRBJ1-6, with TRBD1 matching over 8 bases. This sequence originates from a human donor in good health. In nucleotides, the CDR3 is TGCGCCAGCAGTGGGACAGGGTATAATTCACCCCTCCACTTT. This codes for CASSGTGYNSPLHF.